This T cell receptor beta chain came from a study of blood T cells in healthy people across ages. Overall study: Template switching retrieved approximately one barcoded beta molecule for each two T cells.

A sample-barcoded 5' primer and a J-beta primer mix were used in a second PCR of about 6 to 12 cycles. TCRdb reprocessed the 5' RACE reads via MiXCR and lists one record per CDR3 protein. The sample lists over 500,000 distinct CDR3 sequences, over 40% occurring once. The CDR3 runs 11 residues. CDR1 and CDR2 (germline): MNHNY, SVGAGI (reference sequence). V lost 7 bases, J lost 8 bases, and 11 bases lay in between. Those donating, healthy Caucasian individuals from Russia, were aged about 6 to 90. This clonotype was seen only a few times. The clonotype comes from a woman older than 75 in good health. The sample consisted of blood. V is TRBV6-6 and J is TRBJ1-2; D uncertain. CDR3 loop: CASTRTGGYTF. CDR3 coding DNA: TGTGCCAGCACCAGGACGGGGGGCTACACCTTC.